This T cell receptor (beta chain) was identified in a study of cytotoxic CD8 clonotypes in ibrutinib-treated CLL. Study context: On average, fewer than 95,000 productive rearrangements and just over 250,000 productive templates per sample. The study's findings and limits: Clonality increased with ibrutinib response but returned toward baseline at progression.

J lost 6 bases, V lost 5 bases, and 8 bases had no gene match. The germline V gene encodes CDR1 SGHNT and CDR2 YYREEE (reference sequence). This CDR3 is 15 amino acids long. This clone was seen once. The antigen remains unidentified. TCRdb keeps only in-frame clones here, not all; method: immunoSEQ multiplex PCR. The sample has some 130,000 clones; around 84% are singletons. The source is a human donor with chronic lymphocytic leukemia. The rearrangement links TRBV5-4 to TRBJ2-5; 12 bases fit TRBD2. The specimen was PBMCs, collected after 24 months of ibrutinib treatment. This chain's CDR3 is CASRSLAGGPKTQYF. CDR3 in DNA: TGTGCCAGCAGGTCTCTAGCGGGGGGGCCGAAGACCCAGTACTTC.